This record concerns one T cell receptor (beta chain) sequence. The identical CDR3 is also encoded by other nucleotide sequences in the sample. This record belongs to a study of blood T cell repertoires in COVID-19. As for the study in general: COVID-19 samples, acute and convalescent, were from the United States, Italy and Spain. Sample material is recorded as cDNA or gDNA derived from T cells, B-cell-depleted T cells, or PBMCs.

Followed over time, Seattle patients had been enrolled while infection was active. Per the study methods: From reference gene primer amplification, estimates of nucleated cell counts were derived. The data were produced by immunoSEQ multiplex PCR, yet TCRdb's version contains in-frame clones alone and is incomplete. V, J and clone size are those of that table, while D and trimming were read from the DNA. This table holds approximately 330,000 clones, roughly 90% found once. Germline CDR1 and CDR2: MGHRA and YSYEKL. Trimming took 0 bases from V and 1 from J, leaving 6 bases between them. This CDR3 is 14 amino acids long.

The sample consisted of peripheral blood. The rearrangement joins TRBV4-1 to TRBJ1-2, with D unresolved. The clonotype comes from a man between 25 and 39 years old with COVID-19, enrolled during active disease. CDR3 DNA: TGCGCCAGCAGCCAAGATCGCGGTAACTATGGCTACACCTTC. Protein: CASSQDRGNYGYTF.